This TCR beta chain originates from a study of shared clonotypes between healthy human individuals. Whole-study results and caveats: Naive subsets typically showed greater estimated richness than memory subsets. Few donors restricted represented genetic and exposure-history diversity.

On this clone: Its target is unknown.

The CDR3 is 19 residues long. Unmatched junction bases numbered 20, after V lost 4 bases and J lost 6 bases. Germline CDR1 is SGHNT and CDR2 is YENEEA. Sequencing was performed with immunoSEQ multiplex PCR; in TCRdb, only in-frame clones are kept and a portion is missing. The sample holds about 2.4 million clones; 93% are singletons and the top ten take roughly 0.36%. The genes are TRBV11-3 and TRBJ2-1, with 8 nucleotides matching TRBD2. The source is a man between 18 and 35 years old in good health. Some clones in this sample may be carry-over from other donors' samples. The sequencing input was naive CD4+ T cells from PBMCs. Indicated subset: CD45RA+ positively selected. The CDR3, as DNA: TGTGCCAGCAGCTCCGCGGGGGCTAGCGGGTCTCTGAAGACCAATGAGCAGTTCTTC. Translating gives CASSSAGASGSLKTNEQFF.